This record looks at one T cell receptor (beta chain) sequence and its context. Additional DNA sequences in this sample encode the identical CDR3. Germline assignment: CDR1 SGHRS and CDR2 YFSETQ. V lost 0 bases and J lost 0, with 3 bases in between. The CDR3 contains 14 residues. These data belong to a study of shared clonotypes between healthy human individuals. Clones were read by immunoSEQ multiplex PCR, and TCRdb kept only the in-frame ones, dropping some. The sample consists of roughly 1 million clones, about 80% of them appearing once. Material for sequencing was memory CD4+ T cells sorted from blood. Indicated subset: CD45RA-negative fraction. The chain combines TRBV5-1 with TRBJ2-2; no definite D call. This clonotype was sampled from a man between 18 and 29 years old in good health. CDR3 nucleotides: TGCGCCAGCAGCTTGGAAGCGAACACCGGGGAGCTGTTTTTT. This sequence encodes CASSLEANTGELFF.